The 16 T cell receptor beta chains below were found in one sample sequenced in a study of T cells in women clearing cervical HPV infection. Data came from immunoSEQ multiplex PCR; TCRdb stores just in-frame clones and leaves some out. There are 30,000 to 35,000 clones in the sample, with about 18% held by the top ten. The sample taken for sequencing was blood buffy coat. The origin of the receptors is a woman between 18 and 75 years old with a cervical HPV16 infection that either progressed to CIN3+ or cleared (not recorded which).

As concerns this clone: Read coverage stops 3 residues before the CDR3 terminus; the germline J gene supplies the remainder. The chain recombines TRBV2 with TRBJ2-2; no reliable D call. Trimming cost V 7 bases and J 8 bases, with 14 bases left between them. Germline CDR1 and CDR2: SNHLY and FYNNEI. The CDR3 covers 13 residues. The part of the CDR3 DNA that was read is TGTGCCAGCACGGTCGAACTCGTGGGGGAG. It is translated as CASTVELVGE. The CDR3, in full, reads CASTVELVGELFF.

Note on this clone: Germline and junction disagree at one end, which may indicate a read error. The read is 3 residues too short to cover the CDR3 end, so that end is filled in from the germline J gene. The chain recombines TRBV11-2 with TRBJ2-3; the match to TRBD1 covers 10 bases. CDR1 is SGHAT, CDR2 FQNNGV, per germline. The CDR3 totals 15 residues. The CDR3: CASSSRTGGTETQYF. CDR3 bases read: TGTGCCAGCAGCTCCCGGACAGGGGGAACAGAGACG.

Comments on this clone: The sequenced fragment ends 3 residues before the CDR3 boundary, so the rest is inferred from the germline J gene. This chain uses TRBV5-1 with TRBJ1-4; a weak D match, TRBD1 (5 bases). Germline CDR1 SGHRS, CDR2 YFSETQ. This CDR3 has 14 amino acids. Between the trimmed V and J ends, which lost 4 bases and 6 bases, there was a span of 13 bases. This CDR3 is CASSTVGGDEKLFF. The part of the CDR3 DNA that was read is TGCGCCAGCAGCACGGTTGGGGGGGATGAAAAA. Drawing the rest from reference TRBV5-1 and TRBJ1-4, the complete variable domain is KAGVTQTPRYLIKTRGQQVTLSCSPISGHRSVSWYQQTPGQGLQFLFEYFSETQRNKGNFPGRFSGRQFSNSRSEMNVSTLELGDSALYLCASSTVGGDEKLFFGSGTQLSVL.

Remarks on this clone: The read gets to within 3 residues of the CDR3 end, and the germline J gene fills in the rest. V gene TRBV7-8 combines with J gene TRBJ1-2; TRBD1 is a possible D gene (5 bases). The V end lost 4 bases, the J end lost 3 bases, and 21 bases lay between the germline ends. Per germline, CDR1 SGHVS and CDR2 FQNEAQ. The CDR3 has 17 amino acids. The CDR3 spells CASSSSGGGGSHYGYTF. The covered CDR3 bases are TGTGCCAGCAGCTCCTCCGGCGGGGGAGGGTCTCACTATGGC.

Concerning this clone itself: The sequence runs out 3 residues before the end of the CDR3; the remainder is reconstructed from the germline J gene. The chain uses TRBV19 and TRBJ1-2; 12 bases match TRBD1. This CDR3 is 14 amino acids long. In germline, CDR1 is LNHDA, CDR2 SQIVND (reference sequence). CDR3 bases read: TGTGCCAGTAGGTCCCGGGACAGGGGGCTCGGC. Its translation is CASRSRDRGLG. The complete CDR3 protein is CASRSRDRGLGYTF.

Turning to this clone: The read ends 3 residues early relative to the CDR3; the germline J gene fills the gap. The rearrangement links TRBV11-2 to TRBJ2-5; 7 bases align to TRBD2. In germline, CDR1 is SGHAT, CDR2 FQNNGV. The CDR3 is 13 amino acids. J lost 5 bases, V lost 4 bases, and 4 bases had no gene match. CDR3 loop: CASSSGLLETQYF. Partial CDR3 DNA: TGTGCCAGCAGCTCGGGACTACTTGAGACC.

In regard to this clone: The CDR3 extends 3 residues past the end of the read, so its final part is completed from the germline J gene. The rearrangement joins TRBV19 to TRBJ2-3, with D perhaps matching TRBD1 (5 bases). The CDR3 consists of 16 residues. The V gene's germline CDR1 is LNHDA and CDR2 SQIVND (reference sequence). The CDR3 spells CASSPLPTDSNQPQYF. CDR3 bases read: TGTGCCAGTAGTCCTTTACCGACAGATAGCAATCAGCCG. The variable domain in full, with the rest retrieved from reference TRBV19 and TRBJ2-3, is DGGITQSPKYLFRKEGQNVTLSCEQNLNHDAMYWYRQDPGQGLRLIYYSQIVNDFQKGDIAEGYSVSREKKESFPLTVTSAQKNPTAFYLCASSPLPTDSNQPQYFGPGTRLTVL.

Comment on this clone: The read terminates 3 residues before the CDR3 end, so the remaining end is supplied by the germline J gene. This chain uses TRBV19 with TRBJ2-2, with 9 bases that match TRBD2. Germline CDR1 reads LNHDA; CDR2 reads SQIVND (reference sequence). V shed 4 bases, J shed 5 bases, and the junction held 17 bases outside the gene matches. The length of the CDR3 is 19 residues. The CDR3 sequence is CASSTSASGGLAGTGELFF. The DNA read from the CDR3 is TGTGCCAGTAGTACCTCGGCTTCAGGAGGGCTAGCGGGGACCGGGGAG.

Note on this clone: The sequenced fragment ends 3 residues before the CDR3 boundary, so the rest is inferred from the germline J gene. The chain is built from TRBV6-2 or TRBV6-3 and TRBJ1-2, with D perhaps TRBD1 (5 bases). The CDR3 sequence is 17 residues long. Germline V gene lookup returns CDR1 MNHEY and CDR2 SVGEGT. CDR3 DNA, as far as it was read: TGTGCCAGCAGTCAGGGACTAGCGGGGGGGAGCCCACGGACC. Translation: CASSQGLAGGSPRT. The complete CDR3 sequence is CASSQGLAGGSPRTYTF.

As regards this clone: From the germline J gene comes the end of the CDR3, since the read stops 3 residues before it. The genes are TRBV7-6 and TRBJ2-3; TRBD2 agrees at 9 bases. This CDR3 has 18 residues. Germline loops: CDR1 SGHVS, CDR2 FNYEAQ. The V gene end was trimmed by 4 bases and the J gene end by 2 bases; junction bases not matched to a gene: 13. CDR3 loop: CASSYPDTQREDTDTQYF. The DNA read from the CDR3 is TGTGCCAGCAGCTATCCCGATACCCAGCGGGAGGACACAGATACG.

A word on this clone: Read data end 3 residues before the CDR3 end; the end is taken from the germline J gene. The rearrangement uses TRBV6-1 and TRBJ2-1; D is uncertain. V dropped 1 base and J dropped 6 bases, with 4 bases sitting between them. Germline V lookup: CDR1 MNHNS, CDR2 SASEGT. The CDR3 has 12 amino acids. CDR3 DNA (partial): TGTGCCAGCAGTGAAGTGCGCAATGAG. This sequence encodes CASSEVRNE. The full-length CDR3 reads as CASSEVRNEQFF.

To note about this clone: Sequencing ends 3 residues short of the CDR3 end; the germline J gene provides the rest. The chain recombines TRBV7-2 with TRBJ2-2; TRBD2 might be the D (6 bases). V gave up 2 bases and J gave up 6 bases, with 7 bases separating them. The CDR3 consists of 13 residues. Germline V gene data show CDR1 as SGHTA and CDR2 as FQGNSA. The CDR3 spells CASSLSGSGELFF. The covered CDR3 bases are TGTGCCAGCAGCTTAAGCGGGTCCGGGGAG.

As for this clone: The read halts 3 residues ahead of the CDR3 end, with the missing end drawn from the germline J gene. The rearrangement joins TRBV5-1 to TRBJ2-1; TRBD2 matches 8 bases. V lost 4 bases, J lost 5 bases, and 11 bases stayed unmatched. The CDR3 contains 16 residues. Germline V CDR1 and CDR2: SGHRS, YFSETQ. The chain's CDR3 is CASSPITGTRHNEQFF. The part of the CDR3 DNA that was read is TGCGCCAGCAGCCCGATCACAGGGACTAGACACAATGAG.

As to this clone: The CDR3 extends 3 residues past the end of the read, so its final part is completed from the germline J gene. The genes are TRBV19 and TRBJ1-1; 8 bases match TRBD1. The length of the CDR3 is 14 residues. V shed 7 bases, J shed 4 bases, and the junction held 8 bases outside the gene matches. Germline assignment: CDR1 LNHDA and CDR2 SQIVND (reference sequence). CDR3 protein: CASIGAGGFTEAFF. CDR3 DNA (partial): TGTGCCAGTATCGGGGCAGGGGGCTTCACTGAA.

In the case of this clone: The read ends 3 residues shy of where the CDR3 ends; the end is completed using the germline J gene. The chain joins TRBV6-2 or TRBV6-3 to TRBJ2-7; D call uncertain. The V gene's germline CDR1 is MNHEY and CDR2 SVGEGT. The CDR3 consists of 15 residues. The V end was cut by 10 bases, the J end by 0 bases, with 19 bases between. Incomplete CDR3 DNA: TGTGCCACTAAGAATCCGCACCCTAGCTCCTACGAG. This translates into CATKNPHPSSYE. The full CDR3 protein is CATKNPHPSSYEQYF.

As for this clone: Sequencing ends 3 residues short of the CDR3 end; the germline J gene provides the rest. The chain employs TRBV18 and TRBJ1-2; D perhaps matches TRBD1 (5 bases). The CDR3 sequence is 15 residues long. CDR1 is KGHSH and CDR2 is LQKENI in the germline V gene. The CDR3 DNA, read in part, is TGTGCCAGCTCACTGGGGACTAGCGGGAGCCGCGGC. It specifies CASSLGTSGSRG. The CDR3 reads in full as CASSLGTSGSRGYTF.